This T cell receptor (beta chain) was obtained from a study of PD-1 blockade in classical Hodgkin lymphoma. Findings and limits, study-wide: CD4+ but not CD8+ TCR diversity rose significantly by C4D1. Repertoires differed for reasons still undefined, possibly disease activity or prior therapy.

Method: immunoSEQ multiplex PCR; TCRdb's copy keeps in-frame clones and lacks some. Of tens of thousands of clones listed, about 93% are singletons. Turning to this clone: Its antigen is as yet unknown.

Sample time point: cycle 4 day 1 (C4D1), after more than 5 weeks of nivolumab. Relapse was seen in all patients after autologous stem cell transplantation, and brentuximab vedotin exposure was variable. With magnetic negative selection, CD4+ T cells were purified from PBMCs that had been thawed. Trimming took 6 bases from V and 0 from J, leaving 12 bases between them. CDR1 is MNHNS and CDR2 is SASEGT in the germline V gene. CDR3 length: 15 residues. The chain uses TRBV6-1 and TRBJ1-5, with a weak D call TRBD1 (6 bases). The TCR sequence derives from a human donor with classical Hodgkin lymphoma. The sample in question was CD4+ T cells from blood, obtained before the fourth cycle of nivolumab. CDR3 DNA sequence: TGTGCCAGCAGAAACAGGGTTAATAGCAATCAGCCCCAGCATTTT. This sequence encodes CASRNRVNSNQPQHF.